The 27 T cell receptor beta chains listed next were all sequenced from one sample in a study of blood T cells in healthy people across ages. Then a second PCR, running about 6 to 12 cycles, was carried out with a sample-barcoded 5' primer and a J-beta primer mix. TCRdb fed the 5' RACE reads into MiXCR, producing one record per CDR3 protein. The data contain about 1,500,000 distinct CDR3 sequences, approximately 30% of them singletons. Specimen: blood. The receptor set was obtained from a woman aged 25 to 45 in good health.

This clonotype was seen a handful of times. The chain links TRBV10-3 to TRBJ2-2, with D perhaps being TRBD1 or TRBD2 (5 bases each). CDR1 and CDR2 (germline): ENHRY, SYGVKD. Trimming shortened V by 0 bases and J by 5 bases, and 7 bases separated the two germline ends. The CDR3 runs 14 residues. The CDR3 coding sequence is TGTGCCATCAGTGAGTCATGGGGGACCGGGGAGCTGTTTTTT. Encoded protein: CAISESWGTGELFF.

V gene TRBV5-1 combines with J gene TRBJ2-3, with TRBD2 identical over 8 bases. CDR1 is SGHRS, CDR2 YFSETQ, per germline. CDR3 length: 14 residues. Trimming cost V 6 bases and J 0 bases; bases outside gene matches: 3. CDR3 loop: CASNPGGSTDTQYF. In nucleotides, the CDR3 is TGCGCCAGCAACCCGGGGGGGAGCACAGATACGCAGTATTTT.

This clonotype was picked up a small number of times. The chain has TRBV7-2 and TRBJ1-1; D gene uncertain. The V and J ends lost 4 bases and 4 bases respectively, with 19 bases between them. The CDR3 totals 16 residues. Germline-derived CDR1 and CDR2 are SGHTA and FQGNSA. CDR3 nucleotides: TGTGCCAGCAGCTCAAACCCTGCCGGACTCCCCACTGAAGCTTTCTTT. Protein product: CASSSNPAGLPTEAFF.

The V call is TRBV6-5, the J call TRBJ2-5; no reliable D call. CDR1 is MNHEY, CDR2 SVGAGI, per germline. V gave up 4 bases and J gave up 2 bases, with 14 bases separating them. The CDR3 has 15 amino acids. The CDR3 DNA follows: TGTGCCAGCAGTTCCACCGGGTCCCGGCAAGAGACCCAGTACTTC. As protein: CASSSTGSRQETQYF.

There are a few counts of this clonotype. The rearrangement uses TRBV7-9 and TRBJ2-1, with D possibly matching TRBD2 (5 bases). V lost 1 base and J 7 bases, leaving 14 bases between the germline ends. This CDR3 region has 15 residues. CDR1 SEHNR and CDR2 FQNEAQ come from the germline V gene (reference sequence). The CDR3 here is CASSLEWASRNEQFF. CDR3 in DNA: TGTGCCAGCAGCTTAGAGTGGGCTAGCAGGAATGAGCAGTTCTTC.

This clonotype was seen ten or more times. V is TRBV9 and J is TRBJ2-7; unclear D gene. The CDR3 sequence is 15 residues long. Germline CDR1 reads SGDLS; CDR2 reads YYNGEE. V was shortened by 0 bases and J by 3 bases, with 13 bases between the two germline ends. In DNA, the CDR3 is TGTGCCAGCAGCGTAGCTCAGGCAGGAGACTACGAGCAGTACTTC. This translates into CASSVAQAGDYEQYF.

Concerning this clonotype: At one end, the junction sequence differs from germline, possibly due to a read error. The chain has TRBV12-3 or TRBV12-4 and TRBJ2-6; D is perhaps TRBD2 (5 bases). The length of the CDR3 is 14 residues. The CDR3 protein is CAGSAEAGANVLTF. CDR3 coding DNA: TGTGCCGGCAGTGCGGAGGCTGGGGCCAACGTCCTGACTTTC.

The CDR3 DNA is TGCAGTGCTAGCCCCCCGGATACCCACTCCTACAATGAGCAGTTCTTC. It translates to CSASPPDTHSYNEQFF. This rearrangement joins TRBV20-1 to TRBJ2-1, with no clear D. The V gene's germline CDR1 is DFQATT and CDR2 SNEGSKA (reference sequence). V lost 3 bases and J lost 0, with 15 bases in between. CDR3 length: 16 residues.

The chain employs TRBV12-3 or TRBV12-4 and TRBJ1-2, with 9 positions matching TRBD1. The CDR3 is 15 residues long. V lost 5 bases, J lost 7 bases, and 11 bases stayed unmatched. The CDR3 is CASSRTTGGGFGYTF. DNA for the CDR3: TGTGCCAGCAGTCGTACGACAGGGGGGGGATTTGGCTACACCTTC.

The chain is built from TRBV7-9 and TRBJ1-2; 8 bases match TRBD1. Germline CDR1 reads SEHNR; CDR2 reads FQNEAQ (reference sequence). The CDR3 totals 15 residues. V lost 1 base to trimming and J lost 8 bases; unmatched junction nucleotides: 9. CDR3 sequence: CASSLGQGALEGYTF. CDR3 DNA: TGTGCCAGCAGCTTAGGGCAGGGGGCTTTGGAAGGCTACACCTTC.

This clonotype was seen more than once but under ten times. A much larger clone lies a single base off, so this may be a read error. This chain connects TRBV5-6 to TRBJ1-1; D remains ambiguous. Germline V lookup: CDR1 SGHDT, CDR2 YYEEEE. The V and J ends lost 0 bases and 3 bases respectively, with 6 bases between them. The CDR3 runs 13 residues. This CDR3 reads CASSLGWDTEAFF. For the CDR3, the DNA is TGTGCCAGCAGCTTGGGCTGGGACACTGAAGCTTTCTTT.

This clonotype was seen only a few times. The rearrangement uses TRBV28 and TRBJ1-6; D gene uncertain. This CDR3 has 13 amino acids. Trimming cost V 6 bases and J 4 bases, with 7 bases left between them. From germline, CDR1 is MDHEN and CDR2 SYDVKM. This CDR3 is CASRTVYNSPLHF. The CDR3 DNA follows: TGTGCCAGCAGGACCGTTTATAATTCACCCCTCCACTTT.

The gene calls are TRBV2 and TRBJ2-7; tentatively, D is TRBD2 (6 bases). Trimming shortened V by 6 bases and J by 2 bases, and 23 bases separated the two germline ends. This CDR3 is 17 amino acids long. Per the germline V gene, CDR1 is SNHLY and CDR2 is FYNNEI. The CDR3, as DNA: TGTGCCAGCAGCGCCGGGACTTCTGTCGGCCTTACCTACGAGCAGTACTTC. Translated, it gives CASSAGTSVGLTYEQYF.

This chain uses TRBV20-1 with TRBJ1-1, with D unclear. With 2 bases removed from V and 1 base from J, the gap between germline ends came to 2 bases. The CDR3 consists of 11 residues. CDR1 DFQATT and CDR2 SNEGSKA come from the germline V gene (reference sequence). In nucleotides, the CDR3 is TGCAGTGCTAGACCGAACACTGAAGCTTTCTTT. Translating it yields CSARPNTEAFF.

The rearrangement links TRBV4-1 to TRBJ1-1; D is possibly TRBD1 (6 bases). CDR3 length: 16 amino acids. Germline lookup yields CDR1 MGHRA and CDR2 YSYEKL. Trimming took off 3 bases at V and 1 base at J, with 15 bases between the two ends. The CDR3 here is CASSHSRGQQNTEAFF. The CDR3 nucleotides are TGCGCCAGCAGCCATAGCCGGGGACAACAGAACACTGAAGCTTTCTTT.

The chain uses TRBV28 and TRBJ1-1; D gene ambiguous. V lost 7 bases and J 1 base, leaving 16 bases between the germline ends. Germline-derived CDR1 and CDR2 are MDHEN and SYDVKM. The CDR3 length is 15 residues. The CDR3 spells CASTLHPPGNTEAFF. In nucleotides, the CDR3 is TGTGCCAGCACCCTCCATCCACCGGGGAACACTGAAGCTTTCTTT. Full variable domain (outside the CDR3, taken from reference TRBV28 and TRBJ1-1): DVKVTQSSRYLVKRTGEKVFLECVQDMDHENMFWYRQDPGLGLRLIYFSYDVKMKEKGDIPEGYSVSREKKERFSLILESASTNQTSMYLCASTLHPPGNTEAFFGQGTRLTVV.

A remark on this clonotype: One end of the junction fails to match germline, which may point to a read error. The rearrangement uses TRBV12-3 or TRBV12-4 and TRBJ2-3; no clear D. The CDR3 is 15 amino acids. The CDR3 DNA sequence: TGTGTCAGCAGTTTACCCGGACGTGGCACAGATACGCAGTATTTT. Its translation is CVSSLPGRGTDTQYF.

V gene TRBV5-1 combines with J gene TRBJ2-5; maybe TRBD2 (6 bases). Germline CDR1 and CDR2: SGHRS and YFSETQ. The CDR3 extends over 13 amino acids. V was trimmed by 7 bases and J by 0 bases, leaving 10 bases between them. CDR3 residues: CASGRSHQETQYF. CDR3 in DNA: TGCGCCAGCGGGAGGAGCCACCAAGAGACCCAGTACTTC.

This clonotype was found a few times. The chain uses TRBV5-1 and TRBJ2-7; TRBD1 matches at 7 bases. Germline-derived CDR1 and CDR2 are SGHRS and YFSETQ. The CDR3 extends over 16 amino acids. V was pared by 3 bases and J by 3 bases, with 12 bases of the junction left unmatched. This chain's CDR3 is CASSWGGQEKNYEQYF. Written as DNA, the CDR3 is TGCGCCAGCAGCTGGGGTGGACAGGAAAAAAACTACGAGCAGTACTTC.

On this clonotype: A read error may account for a junction end that differs from germline. CDR3 sequence reads: CASGLKDLVPTYEQYF. As DNA, the CDR3 is TGCGCCAGCGGCTTGAAAGATCTTGTTCCGACCTACGAGCAGTACTTC. V usage is TRBV5-1 and J usage is TRBJ2-7; D is unclear. The germline V gene has CDR1 SGHRS and CDR2 YFSETQ. This CDR3 has 16 amino acids.

Comment on this clonotype: Given a much more abundant clone one base away, this may be a read error. This rearrangement joins TRBV7-3 to TRBJ2-7, with D unresolved. Germline CDR1 SGHTA, CDR2 FQGTGA. This CDR3 comprises 13 residues. The CDR3 DNA reads TGTACCAGCAGCCCCCAGGCCCAATTCGAGCAGTACTTC. Its translation is CTSSPQAQFEQYF. Full variable domain (outside the CDR3, taken from reference TRBV7-3 and TRBJ2-7): GAGVSQTPSNKVTEKGKYVELRCDPISGHTALYWYRQSLGQGPEFLIYFQGTGAADDSGLPNDRFFAVRPEGSVSTLKIQRTERGDSAVYLCTSSPQAQFEQYFGPGTRLTVT.

Turning to this clonotype: A read error may produce the germline difference seen at one junction end. The chain recombines TRBV19 with TRBJ2-7, with TRBD2 as a possible D gene (6 bases). The CDR3 extends over 13 amino acids. Germline CDR1 is LNHDA and CDR2 is SQIVND (reference sequence). The CDR3 reads CVSNVAGSYEQYF. The CDR3 DNA reads as TGTGTCAGTAACGTTGCGGGGTCCTACGAGCAGTACTTC. Combining the CDR3 with reference TRBV19 and TRBJ2-7 gives the whole variable domain DGGITQSPKYLFRKEGQNVTLSCEQNLNHDAMYWYRQDPGQGLRLIYYSQIVNDFQKGDIAEGYSVSREKKESFPLTVTSAQKNPTAFYLCVSNVAGSYEQYFGPGTRLTVT.

On this clonotype: It may be a read error: a sequence one base away is much more abundant. J is TRBJ2-1 and V is TRBV29-1, with TRBD1 as a possible D gene (6 bases). Trimming stripped 7 bases from V and 7 bases from J, with 14 bases between. Germline V gives CDR1 SQVTM, CDR2 ANQGSEA. The CDR3 consists of 12 residues. In DNA form, the CDR3 reads TGCAGCGACCGGGACAACTTTAATGAGCAGTTCTTC. It translates to CSDRDNFNEQFF.

This clonotype was counted a few times. The V call is TRBV9, the J call TRBJ2-1, with D tentatively TRBD2 (6 bases). The J call is uncertain, as TRBJ2-7 better fits the DNA end. Germline CDR1 is SGDLS and CDR2 is YYNGEE. The CDR3 totals 15 residues. In DNA form, the CDR3 reads TGTGCCAGCAGCGGGGACGGGAGCTCCTACAATGAGCAGTACTTC. Protein product: CASSGDGSSYNEQYF.

The chain employs TRBV4-1 and TRBJ2-1; perhaps D is TRBD1 or TRBD2 (5 bases each). V was pared by 1 base and J by 3 bases, with 10 bases between. This CDR3 spans 15 amino acids. The germline CDR1 and CDR2 sequences are MGHRA and YSYEKL. The CDR3 DNA reads as TGCGCCAGCAGCCAAGTCGGGGCCTACTACAATGAGCAGTTCTTC. Translation gives CASSQVGAYYNEQFF.

The V call is TRBV7-9, the J call TRBJ2-1, with D perhaps TRBD1 (5 bases). This CDR3 has 15 amino acids. In germline, CDR1 is SEHNR, CDR2 FQNEAQ (reference sequence). Deletions cut 4 bases from V and 0 bases from J, with 10 bases between. The CDR3 sequence is CASSSDTGSYNEQFF. CDR3 nucleotides: TGTGCCAGCAGCTCGGACACCGGCTCCTACAATGAGCAGTTCTTC.

This clonotype has just a few counts. The rearrangement uses TRBV28 and TRBJ2-7; the match to TRBD1 covers 8 bases. Per germline, CDR1 MDHEN and CDR2 SYDVKM. This CDR3 is 18 amino acids long. V shed 3 bases, J shed 3 bases, and the junction held 16 bases outside the gene matches. CDR3 coding DNA: TGTGCCAGCAGTTTGAGGGACAGGAACTCCTTATTATTCTACGAGCAGTACTTC. It translates to CASSLRDRNSLLFYEQYF.